A selection of T cell receptor beta chains follows, all from one sample in a study of blood T cell repertoires in COVID-19. Clones were read by immunoSEQ multiplex PCR, and TCRdb kept only the in-frame ones, dropping some. The sample has a few hundred thousand clones; about 80% are singletons. What was sequenced was peripheral blood. The receptors come from a person aged 65 to 85 with COVID-19, enrolled during active disease. The CDR3 runs from the conserved cysteine through the conserved F or W. A D gene is named only where the DNA matches it firmly. Only part of the rows carry a size: once, few, many, or a class if the clone is expanded.

D: TRBD1
size: .
J: TRBJ1-1
V: TRBV7-2
CDR3: CASSLEGQGGSEAFF
DNA: TGTGCCAGCAGCCTTGAAGGACAGGGTGGGTCTGAAGCTTTCTTT

D: TRBD1
size: .
J: TRBJ1-2
V: TRBV2
CDR3: CASSDRGLVYGYTF
DNA: TGTGCCAGCAGTGACAGGGGGCTTGTCTATGGCTACACCTTC

D: .
size: .
J: TRBJ2-2
V: TRBV4-3
CDR3: CASSVVSSANTGELFF
DNA: TGCGCCAGCAGTGTAGTCTCATCGGCGAACACCGGGGAGCTGTTTTTT

D: TRBD1
size: .
J: TRBJ1-1
V: TRBV6-2/TRBV6-3
CDR3: CASSYHRGLEAFF
DNA: TGTGCCAGCAGTTACCACAGGGGGCTTGAAGCTTTCTTT

D: .
size: once
J: TRBJ1-5
V: TRBV19
CDR3: CASSRGQNSNQPQHF
DNA: TGTGCCAGTAGTAGGGGGCAGAATAGCAATCAGCCCCAGCATTTT

D: TRBD1
size: .
J: TRBJ2-2
V: TRBV7-8
CDR3: CASSFETGGATGELFF
DNA: TGTGCCAGCAGCTTTGAGACAGGGGGCGCCACCGGGGAGCTGTTTTTT

D: .
size: .
J: TRBJ1-2
V: TRBV7-2
CDR3: CASSTILDGRAIYGYTF
DNA: TGTGCCAGCAGCACGATATTGGACGGGAGGGCCATCTATGGCTACACCTTC

D: TRBD2
size: .
J: TRBJ2-1
V: TRBV28
CDR3: CASSLPLGLAGGRSYNEQFF
DNA: TGTGCCAGCAGTTTACCCTTGGGACTAGCGGGGGGGCGCTCCTACAATGAGCAGTTCTTC

D: .
size: .
J: TRBJ2-1
V: TRBV5-4
CDR3: CASSLIGRGSYNEQFF
DNA: TGTGCCAGCAGCTTGATTGGCAGGGGCTCCTACAATGAGCAGTTCTTC

D: .
size: .
J: TRBJ1-3
V: TRBV15
CDR3: CATSRDGLGNTIYF
DNA: TGTGCCACCAGCAGAGATGGCCTTGGAAACACCATATATTTT

D: .
size: .
J: TRBJ2-7
V: TRBV10-3
CDR3: CAISDITLQGPHEQYF
DNA: TGTGCCATCAGTGACATCACACTTCAGGGGCCCCACGAGCAGTACTTC

D: TRBD2
size: .
J: TRBJ2-1
V: TRBV27
CDR3: CASSLYFGGGEGYNEQFF
DNA: TGTGCCAGCAGTTTATATTTTGGGGGTGGGGAGGGCTACAATGAGCAGTTCTTC